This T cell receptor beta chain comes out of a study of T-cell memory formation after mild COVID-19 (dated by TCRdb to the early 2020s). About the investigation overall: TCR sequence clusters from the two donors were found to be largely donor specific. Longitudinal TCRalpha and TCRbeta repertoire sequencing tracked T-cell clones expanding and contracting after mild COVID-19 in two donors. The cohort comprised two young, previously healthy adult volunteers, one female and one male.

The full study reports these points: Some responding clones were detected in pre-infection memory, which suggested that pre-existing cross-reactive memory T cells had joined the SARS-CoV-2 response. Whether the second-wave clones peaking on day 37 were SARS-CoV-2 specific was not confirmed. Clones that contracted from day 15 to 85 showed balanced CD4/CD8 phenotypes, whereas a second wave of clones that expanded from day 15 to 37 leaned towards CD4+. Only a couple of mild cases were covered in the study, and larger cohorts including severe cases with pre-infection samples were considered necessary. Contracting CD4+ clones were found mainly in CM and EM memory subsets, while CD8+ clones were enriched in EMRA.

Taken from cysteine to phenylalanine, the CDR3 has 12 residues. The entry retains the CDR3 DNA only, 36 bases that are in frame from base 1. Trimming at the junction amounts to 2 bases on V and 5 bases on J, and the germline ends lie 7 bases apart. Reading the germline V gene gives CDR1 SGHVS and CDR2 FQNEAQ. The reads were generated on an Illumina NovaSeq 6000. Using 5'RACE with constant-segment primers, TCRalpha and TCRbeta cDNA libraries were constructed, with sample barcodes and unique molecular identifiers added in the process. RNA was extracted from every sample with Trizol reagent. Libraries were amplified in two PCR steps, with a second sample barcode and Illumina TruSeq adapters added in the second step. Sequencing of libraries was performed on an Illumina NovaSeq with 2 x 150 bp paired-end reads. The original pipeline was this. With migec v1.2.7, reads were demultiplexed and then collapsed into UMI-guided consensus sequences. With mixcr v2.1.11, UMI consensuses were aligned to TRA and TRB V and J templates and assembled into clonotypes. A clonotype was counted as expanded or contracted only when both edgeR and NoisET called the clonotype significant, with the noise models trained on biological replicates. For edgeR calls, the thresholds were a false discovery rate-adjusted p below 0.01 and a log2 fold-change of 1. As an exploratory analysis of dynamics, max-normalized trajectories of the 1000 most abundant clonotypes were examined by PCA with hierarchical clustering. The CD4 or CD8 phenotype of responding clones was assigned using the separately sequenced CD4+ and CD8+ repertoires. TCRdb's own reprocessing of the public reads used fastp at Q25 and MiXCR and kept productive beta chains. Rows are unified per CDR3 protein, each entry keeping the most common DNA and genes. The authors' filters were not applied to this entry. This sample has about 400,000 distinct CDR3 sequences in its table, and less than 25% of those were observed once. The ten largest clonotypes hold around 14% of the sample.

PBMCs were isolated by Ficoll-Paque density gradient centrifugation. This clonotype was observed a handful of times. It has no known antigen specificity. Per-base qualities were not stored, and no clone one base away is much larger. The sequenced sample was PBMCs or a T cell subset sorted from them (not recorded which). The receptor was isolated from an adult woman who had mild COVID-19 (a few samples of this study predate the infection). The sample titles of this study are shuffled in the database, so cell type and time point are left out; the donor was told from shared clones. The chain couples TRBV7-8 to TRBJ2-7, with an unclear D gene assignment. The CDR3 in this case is CASSLSPHEQYF. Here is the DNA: TGTGCCAGCAGCTTAAGTCCCCACGAGCAGTACTTC.